This TCR beta chain emerged from a study of cytomegalovirus exposure and HLA in healthy donors. Comment on this clone: Antigen: not known.

It was with 60 Vbeta and 13 Jbeta primers that the PCR ran. Sequencing used immunoSEQ multiplex PCR; TCRdb keeps in-frame clones, though not all of them. There are more than 150,000 clones in the sample; about 80% occur only once, and under 2% lies in the top ten. Whole-study results and caveats: In presence/absence analyses, roughly uniform sequencing depth across donors was assumed.

Germline V CDR1 and CDR2: ENHRY, SYGVKD. The junction had 18 bases not matched to a gene; V was cut back by 5 bases and J by 5 bases. The CDR3 covers 17 residues. The clonotype originates from a woman aged 25 to 39 in good health and CMV-seronegative. Sequenced material: PBMCs. The chain has TRBV10-3 and TRBJ2-7, with 7 bases fitting TRBD1. CDR3 loop: CAISRLVPDRFVHEQYF. The CDR3 nucleotides are TGTGCCATCAGTCGTTTAGTTCCGGACAGGTTTGTCCACGAGCAGTACTTC.